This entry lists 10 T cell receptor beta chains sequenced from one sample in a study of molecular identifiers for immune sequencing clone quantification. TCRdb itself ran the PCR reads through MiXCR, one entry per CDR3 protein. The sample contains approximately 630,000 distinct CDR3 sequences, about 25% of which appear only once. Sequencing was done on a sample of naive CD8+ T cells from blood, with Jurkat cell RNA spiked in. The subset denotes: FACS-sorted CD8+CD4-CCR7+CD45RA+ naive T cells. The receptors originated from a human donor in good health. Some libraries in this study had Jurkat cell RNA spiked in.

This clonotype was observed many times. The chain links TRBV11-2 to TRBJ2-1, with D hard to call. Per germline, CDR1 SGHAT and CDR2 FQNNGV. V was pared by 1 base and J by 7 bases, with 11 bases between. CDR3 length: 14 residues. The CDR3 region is CASSLATVQNEQFF. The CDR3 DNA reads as TGTGCCAGCAGCTTAGCTACAGTCCAAAATGAGCAGTTCTTC.

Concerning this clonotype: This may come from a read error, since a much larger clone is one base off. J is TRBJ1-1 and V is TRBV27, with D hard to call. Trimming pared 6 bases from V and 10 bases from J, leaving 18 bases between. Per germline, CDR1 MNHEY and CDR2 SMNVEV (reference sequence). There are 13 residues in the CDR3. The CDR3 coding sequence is TGTGCCAGCAGGGAGTTGGGGTCGGATGGAGCTTTCTTT. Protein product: CASRELGSDGAFF.

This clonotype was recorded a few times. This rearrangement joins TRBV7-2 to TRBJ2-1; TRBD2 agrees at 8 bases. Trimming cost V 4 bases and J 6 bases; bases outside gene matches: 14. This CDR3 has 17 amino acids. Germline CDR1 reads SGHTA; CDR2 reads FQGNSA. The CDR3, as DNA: TGTGCCAGCAGCTATCCGAGGGGGGAGGCGGGGGGCAATGAGCAGTTCTTC. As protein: CASSYPRGEAGGNEQFF.

The CDR3: CASSQDRTKGGNIQYF. The CDR3 DNA is TGCGCCAGCAGCCAGGATCGAACTAAGGGAGGAAACATTCAGTACTTC. The chain combines TRBV4-3 with TRBJ2-4, with D possibly matching TRBD2 (6 bases). Trimming pared 3 bases from V and 6 bases from J, leaving 18 bases between. Germline V lookup: CDR1 LGHNA, CDR2 YSLEER. The CDR3 covers 16 residues.

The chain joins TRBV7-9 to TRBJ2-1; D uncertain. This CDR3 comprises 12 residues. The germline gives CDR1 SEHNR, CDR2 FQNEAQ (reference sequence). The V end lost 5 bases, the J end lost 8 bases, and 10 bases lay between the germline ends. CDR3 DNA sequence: TGTGCCAGCAGCGTGAGGAACGATGAGCAGTTCTTC. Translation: CASSVRNDEQFF.

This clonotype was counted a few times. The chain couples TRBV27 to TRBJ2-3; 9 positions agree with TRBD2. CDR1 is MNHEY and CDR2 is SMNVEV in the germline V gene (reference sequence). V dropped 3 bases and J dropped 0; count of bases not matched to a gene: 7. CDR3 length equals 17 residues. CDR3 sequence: CASSFGSGGYSTDTQYF. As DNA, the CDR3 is TGTGCCAGCAGTTTCGGTAGCGGGGGATATAGCACAGATACGCAGTATTTT.

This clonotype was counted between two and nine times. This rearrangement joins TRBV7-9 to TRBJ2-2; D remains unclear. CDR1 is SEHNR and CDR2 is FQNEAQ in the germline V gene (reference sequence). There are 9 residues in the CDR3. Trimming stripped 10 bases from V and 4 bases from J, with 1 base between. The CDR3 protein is CATTGELFF. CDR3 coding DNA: TGTGCCACCACCGGGGAGCTGTTTTTT.

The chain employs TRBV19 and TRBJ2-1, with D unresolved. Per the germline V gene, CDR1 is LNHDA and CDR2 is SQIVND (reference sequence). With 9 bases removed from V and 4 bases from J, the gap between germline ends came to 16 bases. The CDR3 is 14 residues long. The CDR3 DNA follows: TGTGCCAGCACTTCATTAGGTAGTTACAATGAGCAGTTCTTC. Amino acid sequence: CASTSLGSYNEQFF.

CDR3 bases: TGTGCCAGCAGCTTATCTATGAACCAAGAGACCCAGTACTTC. Amino acids: CASSLSMNQETQYF. V is TRBV11-2 and J is TRBJ2-5; D not certain. The germline CDR1 and CDR2 sequences are SGHAT and FQNNGV. This CDR3 region has 14 residues. The V end lost 2 bases, the J end lost 0 bases, and 7 bases lay between the germline ends.

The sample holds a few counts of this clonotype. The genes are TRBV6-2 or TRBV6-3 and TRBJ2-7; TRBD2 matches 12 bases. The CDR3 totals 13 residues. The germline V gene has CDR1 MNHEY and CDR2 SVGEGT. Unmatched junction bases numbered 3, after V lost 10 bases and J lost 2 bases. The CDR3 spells CATGLAGTYEQYF. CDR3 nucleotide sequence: TGTGCCACCGGACTAGCGGGGACCTACGAGCAGTACTTC.